A selection of T cell receptor beta chains follows, all from one sample in a study of T cell repertoires in cytomegalovirus infection. TCRdb analysed the reads with MiXCR anew, one entry per CDR3 protein. The table lists 650,000 to 900,000 distinct CDR3 sequences, about 27% of them singletons. Their antigens are not known. The specimen was cultured CD8+ T cells from PBMCs, collected from culture after CMV antigen stimulation. Source of these receptors: a human donor in good health (CMV status not recorded). Some clones in this sample may be carry-over from other donors' samples. CDR3s include the opening cysteine and the closing phenylalanine or tryptophan. Fields, in order: J gene, clone size, CDR3 length, D gene, V gene, CDR3 protein, CDR3 DNA. D genes are given only for firm matches. Size is stated for part of the rows, as once, few or many counts, or as a class when the clone is expanded.

J: TRBJ1-4; size: -; length: 14; D: -; V: TRBV20-1; CDR3: CSARDRRENEKLFF; DNA: TGCAGTGCTAGAGACAGAAGAGAAAATGAAAAACTGTTTTTT
J: TRBJ2-5; size: -; length: 14; D: -; V: TRBV10-1; CDR3: CASSDRHTQETQYF; DNA: TGCGCCAGCAGTGACCGACATACTCAAGAGACCCAGTACTTC
J: TRBJ2-1; size: few; length: 16; D: -; V: TRBV4-3; CDR3: CASSQDNTVLGNEQFF; DNA: TGCGCCAGCAGCCAAGATAACACAGTCCTAGGAAATGAGCAGTTCTTC
J: TRBJ1-2; size: -; length: 13; D: -; V: TRBV28; CDR3: CASSPQDYYGYTF; DNA: TGTGCCAGCAGTCCTCAGGACTATTATGGCTACACCTTC
J: TRBJ1-1; size: many; length: 15; D: -; V: TRBV7-2; CDR3: CASSLAGSPNTEAFF; DNA: TGTGCCAGCAGCTTAGCAGGGTCACCGAACACTGAAGCTTTCTTT
J: TRBJ2-7; size: few; length: 15; D: TRBD1; V: TRBV7-2; CDR3: CASSGGQGMRYEQYF; DNA: TGTGCCAGCAGCGGTGGACAGGGCATGAGATACGAGCAGTACTTC
J: TRBJ2-1; size: -; length: 12; D: -; V: TRBV6-5; CDR3: CASSYSRDEQFF; DNA: TGTGCCAGCAGTTACTCTAGGGATGAGCAGTTCTTC
J: TRBJ2-1; size: few; length: 15; D: -; V: TRBV6-5; CDR3: CASDEGAYVYNEQFF; DNA: TGTGCCAGCGATGAAGGTGCATATGTCTACAATGAGCAGTTCTTC
J: TRBJ1-1; size: -; length: 17; D: -; V: TRBV4-2; CDR3: CASSQGQGEYLNTEAFF; DNA: TGTGCCAGCAGCCAAGGCCAGGGAGAGTACTTGAACACTGAAGCTTTCTTT
J: TRBJ1-1; size: many; length: 14; D: TRBD1; V: TRBV7-6; CDR3: CASSNTGEGAEAFF; DNA: TGTGCCAGCAGCAACACAGGGGAAGGGGCTGAAGCTTTCTTT
J: TRBJ1-6; size: -; length: 15; D: -; V: TRBV5-4; CDR3: CASSLDSLGDSPLHF; DNA: TGTGCCAGCAGCTTGGACTCCCTGGGGGATTCACCCCTCCACTTT
J: TRBJ2-2; size: -; length: 14; D: -; V: TRBV23-1; CDR3: CASRQGKGTGELFF; DNA: TGCGCCAGCAGACAGGGAAAGGGCACCGGGGAGCTGTTTTTT
J: TRBJ2-5; size: -; length: 15; D: TRBD2; V: TRBV7-6; CDR3: CASSARTSDQETQYF; DNA: TGTGCCAGCAGCGCCAGGACTAGCGACCAAGAGACCCAGTACTTC
J: TRBJ1-1; size: many; length: 14; D: TRBD1; V: TRBV27; CDR3: CASSLQGARTEAFF; DNA: TGTGCCAGCAGCTTACAGGGGGCGAGGACTGAAGCTTTCTTT
J: TRBJ1-2; size: -; length: 14; D: -; V: TRBV6-5; CDR3: CASLGGGTTYGYTF; DNA: TGTGCCAGCCTCGGGGGTGGCACAACCTATGGCTACACCTTC
J: TRBJ1-2; size: -; length: 14; D: -; V: TRBV5-6; CDR3: CASIEDKDLYGYTF; DNA: TGTGCCAGCATAGAGGACAAAGACCTCTATGGCTACACCTTC
J: TRBJ2-4; size: -; length: 13; D: TRBD1; V: TRBV20-1; CDR3: CSAKGDREAIQYF; DNA: TGCAGTGCTAAGGGGGACAGGGAGGCCATTCAGTACTTC
J: TRBJ1-4; size: few; length: 13; D: -; V: TRBV5-5; CDR3: CASTYRHGEKLFF; DNA: TGTGCCAGCACCTATCGGCATGGTGAAAAACTGTTTTTT
J: TRBJ2-1; size: -; length: 14; D: -; V: TRBV29-1; CDR3: CSVEGESSYNEQFF; DNA: TGCAGCGTTGAGGGTGAGAGCTCCTACAATGAGCAGTTCTTC
J: TRBJ1-5; size: few; length: 20; D: -; V: TRBV6-1; CDR3: CASSERGSGPGLQPNQPQHF; DNA: TGTGCCAGCAGTGAAAGAGGTTCAGGGCCGGGACTTCAACCTAATCAGCCCCAGCATTTT
J: TRBJ1-1; size: -; length: 11; D: -; V: TRBV27; CDR3: CASHSGTEAFF; DNA: TGTGCCAGCCACTCGGGGACTGAAGCTTTCTTT
J: TRBJ2-7; size: -; length: 11; D: -; V: TRBV20-1; CDR3: CSARVGLEQYF; DNA: TGCAGTGCTAGAGTAGGTCTCGAGCAGTACTTC
J: TRBJ2-3; size: once; length: 14; D: -; V: TRBV29-1; CDR3: CSVEEALGTDTQYF; DNA: TGCAGCGTTGAAGAGGCCCTCGGCACAGATACGCAGTATTTT
J: TRBJ2-6; size: -; length: 21; D: TRBD1; V: TRBV18; CDR3: CASSLKTGVSGISSGANVLTF; DNA: TGTGCCAGCTCACTCAAGACAGGGGTCTCGGGCATTAGCTCTGGGGCCAACGTCCTGACTTTC
J: TRBJ2-1; size: -; length: 18; D: TRBD2; V: TRBV7-6; CDR3: CASSTTSGGAWSYNEQFF; DNA: TGTGCCAGCAGCACGACTAGCGGGGGGGCCTGGTCCTACAATGAGCAGTTCTTC
J: TRBJ2-1; size: -; length: 14; D: TRBD1; V: TRBV11-3; CDR3: CASSWTGVSDEQFF; DNA: TGTGCCAGCAGCTGGACAGGGGTGAGCGATGAGCAGTTCTTC
J: TRBJ2-5; size: many; length: 16; D: TRBD2; V: TRBV7-2; CDR3: CASSLETSGGQETQYF; DNA: TGTGCCAGCAGCTTAGAAACTAGCGGGGGCCAAGAGACCCAGTACTTC
J: TRBJ2-1; size: -; length: 16; D: TRBD2; V: TRBV7-2; CDR3: CASSPSLAGAYNEQFF; DNA: TGTGCCAGCAGCCCCTCCTTAGCGGGGGCTTACAATGAGCAGTTCTTC
J: TRBJ2-4; size: few; length: 18; D: -; V: TRBV20-1; CDR3: CSARAPQGIGWMKNIQYF; DNA: TGCAGTGCTAGAGCCCCACAGGGAATAGGTTGGATGAAAAACATTCAGTACTTC
J: TRBJ2-2; size: many; length: 16; D: -; V: TRBV3-1; CDR3: CASSDTGIRGNGELFF; DNA: TGTGCCAGCAGCGATACAGGGATTCGGGGCAACGGGGAGCTGTTTTTT
J: TRBJ2-7; size: -; length: 12; D: -; V: TRBV27; CDR3: CASSLLPGEQYF; DNA: TGTGCCAGCAGTCTCCTCCCCGGGGAGCAGTACTTC
J: TRBJ2-7; size: few; length: 14; D: -; V: TRBV12-3/TRBV12-4; CDR3: CASSPSPGRSEQYF; DNA: TGTGCCAGCAGCCCCTCACCGGGACGCTCCGAGCAGTACTTC
J: TRBJ2-1; size: many; length: 14; D: -; V: TRBV7-6; CDR3: CASSTQDKDNEQFF; DNA: TGTGCCAGCAGCACCCAGGACAAGGACAATGAGCAGTTCTTC
J: TRBJ1-5; size: few; length: 14; D: TRBD1; V: TRBV6-2/TRBV6-3; CDR3: CASSARQGNQPQHF; DNA: TGTGCCAGCAGTGCCCGACAGGGGAATCAGCCCCAGCATTTT
J: TRBJ1-5; size: few; length: 14; D: TRBD1; V: TRBV10-3; CDR3: CAVDDRGLDQPQHF; DNA: TGTGCTGTGGACGACAGGGGGCTGGATCAGCCCCAGCATTTT
J: TRBJ2-1; size: once; length: 15; D: TRBD1; V: TRBV9; CDR3: CASSLRTGWNNEQFF; DNA: TGTGCCAGCAGCCTACGGACAGGGTGGAACAATGAGCAGTTCTTC
J: TRBJ2-5; size: -; length: 12; D: TRBD1; V: TRBV28; CDR3: CATGTGQETQYF; DNA: TGTGCCACTGGGACAGGACAAGAGACCCAGTACTTC
J: TRBJ1-6; size: -; length: 17; D: TRBD1; V: TRBV6-6; CDR3: CASRRTGETLYNSPLHF; DNA: TGTGCCAGCAGACGAACAGGGGAAACTCTTTATAATTCACCCCTCCACTTT
J: TRBJ1-6; size: -; length: 15; D: TRBD1; V: TRBV19; CDR3: CASSIRQGVDSPLHF; DNA: TGTGCCAGTAGTATCCGTCAGGGGGTCGATTCACCCCTCCACTTT
J: TRBJ1-2; size: -; length: 15; D: TRBD1; V: TRBV25-1; CDR3: CASSDPDRGDYGYTF; DNA: TGTGCCAGCAGTGACCCGGACAGGGGAGACTATGGCTACACCTTC
J: TRBJ1-2; size: few; length: 16; D: -; V: TRBV6-6; CDR3: CASSYPLSGDWYGYTF; DNA: TGTGCCAGCAGTTACCCCCTGAGTGGGGATTGGTATGGCTACACCTTC
J: TRBJ2-1; size: -; length: 16; D: -; V: TRBV6-1; CDR3: CASIPVQESSYNEQFF; DNA: TGTGCCAGCATCCCCGTTCAGGAGAGCTCCTACAATGAGCAGTTCTTC
J: TRBJ2-1; size: many; length: 11; D: -; V: TRBV12-3/TRBV12-4; CDR3: CASTQGDEQFF; DNA: TGTGCCAGCACGCAGGGTGATGAGCAGTTCTTC
J: TRBJ1-5; size: -; length: 15; D: -; V: TRBV7-6; CDR3: CASSLDPSGGQPQHF; DNA: TGTGCCAGCAGCTTAGACCCGTCCGGGGGTCAGCCCCAGCATTTT
J: TRBJ2-1; size: many; length: 16; D: -; V: TRBV7-9; CDR3: CASSPRGLGGYNEQFF; DNA: TGTGCCAGCAGCCCCCGAGGCCTTGGGGGTTACAATGAGCAGTTCTTC
J: TRBJ2-1; size: -; length: 18; D: -; V: TRBV4-2; CDR3: CASSQDGATRFSSNEQFF; DNA: TGTGCCAGCAGCCAAGATGGGGCTACGCGGTTTTCCTCCAATGAGCAGTTCTTC
J: TRBJ2-5; size: -; length: 19; D: TRBD1; V: TRBV13; CDR3: CASSSRDRAGVVGKETQYF; DNA: TGTGCCAGCAGCTCCCGGGACAGGGCCGGGGTAGTAGGAAAAGAGACCCAGTACTTC
J: TRBJ1-1; size: few; length: 17; D: TRBD1; V: TRBV19; CDR3: CASSILRGQGASTEAFF; DNA: TGTGCCAGTAGTATTCTAAGGGGACAGGGGGCGAGCACTGAAGCTTTCTTT
J: TRBJ1-6; size: -; length: 12; D: -; V: TRBV7-9; CDR3: CASSLDRLLLHF; DNA: TGTGCCAGCAGCTTAGACAGACTACTCCTCCACTTT
J: TRBJ2-7; size: -; length: 16; D: TRBD2; V: TRBV7-4; CDR3: CASSPSSSGGAYEQYF; DNA: TGTGCCAGCAGCCCCTCGAGTAGCGGGGGGGCTTACGAGCAGTACTTC
J: TRBJ2-1; size: many; length: 13; D: -; V: TRBV7-7; CDR3: CASSLGSGLEQFF; DNA: TGTGCTAGCAGCTTAGGTTCAGGGCTTGAGCAGTTCTTC
J: TRBJ2-1; size: few; length: 17; D: TRBD2; V: TRBV7-9; CDR3: CASSSGRGDRSYNEQFF; DNA: TGTGCCAGCAGCTCTGGTCGGGGGGACCGCTCCTACAATGAGCAGTTCTTC
J: TRBJ2-5; size: few; length: 17; D: TRBD2; V: TRBV7-6; CDR3: CASSSGLAIRSQETQYF; DNA: TGTGCCAGCAGCTCAGGACTAGCAATTCGGTCCCAAGAGACCCAGTACTTC